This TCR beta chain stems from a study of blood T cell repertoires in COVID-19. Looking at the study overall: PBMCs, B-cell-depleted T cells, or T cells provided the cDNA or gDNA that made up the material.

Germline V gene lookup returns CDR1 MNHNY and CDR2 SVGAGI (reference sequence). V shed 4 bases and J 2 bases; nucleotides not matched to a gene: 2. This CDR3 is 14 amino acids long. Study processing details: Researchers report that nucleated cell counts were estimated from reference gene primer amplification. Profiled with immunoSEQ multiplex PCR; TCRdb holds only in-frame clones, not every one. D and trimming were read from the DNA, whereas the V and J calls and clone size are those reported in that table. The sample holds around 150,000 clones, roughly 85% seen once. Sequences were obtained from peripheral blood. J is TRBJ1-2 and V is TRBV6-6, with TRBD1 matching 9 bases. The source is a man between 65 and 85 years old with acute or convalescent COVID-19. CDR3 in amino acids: CASSSGTGNYGYTF. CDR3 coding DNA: TGTGCCAGCAGTTCTGGGACAGGGAACTATGGCTACACCTTC.